At least ten counts were recorded for the clone carrying this TCR beta chain. The antigen is unknown. This record belongs to a study of T cells after yellow fever vaccination. Study information: Where fractions had low cell numbers, libraries were prepared from them with the SMART-Seq v4 Ultra Low Input RNA kit. Study-wide findings and caveats: Abundant clonotypes from the bulk population could contaminate FACS-sorted repertoires.

In TCRdb, the 5' RACE reads were re-called with MiXCR into one record per CDR3 protein. The sample yields 500,000 to 650,000 distinct CDR3 sequences, approximately 13% seen once. The CDR3 is 12 amino acids. Per germline, CDR1 SGHAT and CDR2 FQNNGV. Trimming shortened V by 0 bases and J by 11 bases, and 5 bases separated the two germline ends. This sequence originates from a young man who received the YFV17D yellow fever vaccine. This sequence joins TRBV11-2 and TRBJ1-6; no clear D gene. Sequences were derived from PBMCs, sampled on the day of the yellow fever booster vaccination. CDR3: CASSLEGTPLHF. In nucleotides, the CDR3 is TGTGCCAGCAGCTTAGAGGGAACACCCCTCCACTTT. The complete variable domain, with remaining parts taken from reference TRBV11-2 and TRBJ1-6, reads EAGVAQSPRYKIIEKRQSVAFWCNPISGHATLYWYQQILGQGPKLLIQFQNNGVVDDSQLPKDRFSAERLKGVDSTLKIQPAKLEDSAVYLCASSLEGTPLHFGNGTRLTVT.